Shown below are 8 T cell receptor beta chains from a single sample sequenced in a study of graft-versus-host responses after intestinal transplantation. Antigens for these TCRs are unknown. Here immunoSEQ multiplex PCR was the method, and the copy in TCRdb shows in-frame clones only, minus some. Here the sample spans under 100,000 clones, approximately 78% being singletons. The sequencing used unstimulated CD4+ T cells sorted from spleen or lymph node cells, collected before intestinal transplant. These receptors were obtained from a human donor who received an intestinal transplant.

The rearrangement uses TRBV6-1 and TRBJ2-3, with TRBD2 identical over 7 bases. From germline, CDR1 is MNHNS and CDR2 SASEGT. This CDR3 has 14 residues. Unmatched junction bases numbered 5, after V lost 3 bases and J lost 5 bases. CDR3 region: CASSEGGTRDTQYF. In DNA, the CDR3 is TGTGCCAGCAGTGAGGGGGGGACCCGAGATACGCAGTATTTT.

CDR3 sequence: CASSLGIYRGMNTEAFF. The CDR3, as DNA: TGTGCCAGCAGCTTAGGGATCTACAGGGGAATGAACACTGAAGCTTTCTTT. The rearrangement uses TRBV7-2 and TRBJ1-1, with TRBD1 matching over 7 bases. The germline gives CDR1 SGHTA, CDR2 FQGNSA. J was trimmed by 0 bases and V by 1 base; bases with no gene match: 8. CDR3 length equals 17 residues.

CDR3 DNA: TGCAGCGTGGAAAAACTAGCGGAGTACAATGAGCAGTTCTTC. Translated, it gives CSVEKLAEYNEQFF. The V gene is TRBV29-1, the J gene TRBJ2-1; TRBD2 matches at 8 bases. Germline CDR1 and CDR2: SQVTM and ANQGSEA. V shed 6 bases and J 4 bases; nucleotides not matched to a gene: 8. CDR3 length equals 14 residues.

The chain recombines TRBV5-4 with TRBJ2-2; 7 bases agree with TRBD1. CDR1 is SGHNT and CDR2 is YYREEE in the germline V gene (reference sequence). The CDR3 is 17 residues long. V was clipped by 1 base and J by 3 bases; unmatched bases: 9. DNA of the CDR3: TGTGCCAGCAGCTTGTTTTACCCCGGGACAGACACCGGGGAGCTGTTTTTT. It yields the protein CASSLFYPGTDTGELFF.

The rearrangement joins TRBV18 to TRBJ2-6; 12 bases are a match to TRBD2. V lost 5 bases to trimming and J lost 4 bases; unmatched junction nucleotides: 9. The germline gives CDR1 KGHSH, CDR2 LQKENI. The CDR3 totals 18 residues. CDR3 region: CASSALAGGPPGANVLTF. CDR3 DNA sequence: TGTGCCAGCTCAGCCCTAGCGGGAGGGCCCCCCGGGGCCAACGTCCTGACTTTC. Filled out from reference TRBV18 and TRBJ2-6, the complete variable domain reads NAGVMQNPRHLVRRRGQEARLRCSPMKGHSHVYWYRQLPEEGLKFMVYLQKENIIDESGMPKERFSAEFPKEGPSILRIQQVVRGDSAAYFCASSALAGGPPGANVLTFGAGSRLTVL.

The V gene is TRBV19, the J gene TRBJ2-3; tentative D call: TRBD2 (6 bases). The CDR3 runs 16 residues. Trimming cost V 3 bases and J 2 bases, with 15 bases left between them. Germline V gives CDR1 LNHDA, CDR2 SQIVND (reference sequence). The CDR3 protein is CASSMDRGTNTDTQYF. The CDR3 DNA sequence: TGTGCCAGTAGTATGGATCGGGGGACCAACACAGATACGCAGTATTTT.

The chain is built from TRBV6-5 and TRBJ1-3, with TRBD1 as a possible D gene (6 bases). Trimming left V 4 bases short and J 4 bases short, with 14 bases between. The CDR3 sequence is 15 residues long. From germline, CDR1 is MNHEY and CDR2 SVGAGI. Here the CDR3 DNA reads TGTGCCAGCAGTTCATACCTCGACAGGGGAAACACCATATATTTT. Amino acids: CASSSYLDRGNTIYF.

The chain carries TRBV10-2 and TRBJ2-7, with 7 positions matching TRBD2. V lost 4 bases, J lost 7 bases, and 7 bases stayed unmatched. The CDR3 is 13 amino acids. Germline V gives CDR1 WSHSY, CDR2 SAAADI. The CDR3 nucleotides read TGCGCCAGCAGTGGCGCGGGAGTAAGGGAGCAGTACTTC. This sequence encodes CASSGAGVREQYF.